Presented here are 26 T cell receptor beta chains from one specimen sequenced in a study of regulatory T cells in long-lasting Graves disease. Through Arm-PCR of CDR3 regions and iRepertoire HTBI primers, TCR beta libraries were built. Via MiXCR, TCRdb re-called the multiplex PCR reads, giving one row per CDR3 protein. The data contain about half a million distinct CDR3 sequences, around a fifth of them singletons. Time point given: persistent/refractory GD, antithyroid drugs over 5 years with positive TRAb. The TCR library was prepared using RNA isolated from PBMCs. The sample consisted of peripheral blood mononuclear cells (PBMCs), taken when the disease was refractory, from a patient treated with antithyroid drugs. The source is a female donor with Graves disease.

The DNA of the CDR3 is TGTGCCAGCAGCTTAGCCAACAATGAGCAGTTCTTC. Translation gives CASSLANNEQFF. The chain has TRBV7-9 and TRBJ2-1; D gene ambiguous. The germline CDR1 and CDR2 sequences are SEHNR and FQNEAQ (reference sequence). V lost 0 bases, J lost 5 bases, and 2 bases lay in between. This CDR3 is built from 12 residues.

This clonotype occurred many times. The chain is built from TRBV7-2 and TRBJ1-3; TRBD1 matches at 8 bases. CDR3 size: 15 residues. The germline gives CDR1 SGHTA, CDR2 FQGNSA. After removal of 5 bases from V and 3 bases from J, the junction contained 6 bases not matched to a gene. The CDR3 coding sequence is TGTGCCAGCAGCGCCCGGACAGGGTATGGAAACACCATATATTTT. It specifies CASSARTGYGNTIYF.

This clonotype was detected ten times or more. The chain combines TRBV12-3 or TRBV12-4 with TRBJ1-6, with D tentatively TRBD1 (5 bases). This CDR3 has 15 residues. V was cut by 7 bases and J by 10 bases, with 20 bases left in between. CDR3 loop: CASTHGGNSVSPLHF. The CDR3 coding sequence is TGTGCCAGCACCCATGGGGGGAATTCCGTATCACCCCTCCACTTT.

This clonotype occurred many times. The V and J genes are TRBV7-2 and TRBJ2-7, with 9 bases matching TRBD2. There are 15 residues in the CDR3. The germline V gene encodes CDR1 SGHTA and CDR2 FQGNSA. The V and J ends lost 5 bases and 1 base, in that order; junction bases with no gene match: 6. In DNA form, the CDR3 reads TGTGCCAGCAGCCCCGAGAGCGGGGGGTCCTACGAGCAGTACTTC. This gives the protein CASSPESGGSYEQYF. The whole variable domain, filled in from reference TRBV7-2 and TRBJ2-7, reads GAGVSQSPSNKVTEKGKDVELRCDPISGHTALYWYRQSLGQGLEFLIYFQGNSAPDKSGLPSDRFSAERTGGSVSTLTIQRTQQEDSAVYLCASSPESGGSYEQYFGPGTRLTVT.

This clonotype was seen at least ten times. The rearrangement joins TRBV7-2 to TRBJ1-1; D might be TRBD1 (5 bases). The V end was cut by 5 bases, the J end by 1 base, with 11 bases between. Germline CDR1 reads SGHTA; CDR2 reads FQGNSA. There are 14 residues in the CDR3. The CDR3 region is CASSHPTGNTEAFF. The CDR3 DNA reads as TGTGCCAGCAGCCACCCCACAGGGAACACTGAAGCTTTCTTT.

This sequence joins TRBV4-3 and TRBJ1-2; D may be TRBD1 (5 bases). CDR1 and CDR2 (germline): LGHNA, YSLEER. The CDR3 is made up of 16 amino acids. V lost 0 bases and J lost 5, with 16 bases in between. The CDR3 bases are TGCGCCAGCAGCCAAGATCGGGACGGTGCACGATATGGCTACACCTTC. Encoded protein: CASSQDRDGARYGYTF.

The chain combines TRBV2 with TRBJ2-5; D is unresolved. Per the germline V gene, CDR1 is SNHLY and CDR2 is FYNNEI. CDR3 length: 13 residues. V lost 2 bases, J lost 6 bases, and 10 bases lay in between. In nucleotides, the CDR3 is TGTGCCAGCAGTGAACCGGATCAGAAGACCCAGTACTTC. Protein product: CASSEPDQKTQYF.

This CDR3 reads CASSVGAHSGNTIYF. CDR3 in DNA: TGTGCCAGCAGCGTCGGGGCTCACTCTGGAAACACCATATATTTT. The chain combines TRBV9 with TRBJ1-3, with TRBD1 as a possible D gene (5 bases). CDR1 is SGDLS, CDR2 YYNGEE, per germline. The length of the CDR3 is 15 residues. V lost 2 bases and J lost 0, with 9 bases in between.

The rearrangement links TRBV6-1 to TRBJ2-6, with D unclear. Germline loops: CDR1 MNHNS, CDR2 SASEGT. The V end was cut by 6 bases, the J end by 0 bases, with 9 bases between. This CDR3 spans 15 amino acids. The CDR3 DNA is TGTGCCAGCAGACCTCGGAGCTCTGGGGCCAACGTCCTGACTTTC. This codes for CASRPRSSGANVLTF.

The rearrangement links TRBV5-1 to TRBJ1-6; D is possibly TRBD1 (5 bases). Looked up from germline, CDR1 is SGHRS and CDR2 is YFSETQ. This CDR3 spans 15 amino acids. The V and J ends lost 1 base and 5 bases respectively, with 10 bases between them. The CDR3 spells CASSLWVGDNSPLHF. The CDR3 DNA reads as TGCGCCAGCAGCTTGTGGGTAGGGGATAATTCACCCCTCCACTTT. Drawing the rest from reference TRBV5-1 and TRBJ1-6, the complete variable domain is KAGVTQTPRYLIKTRGQQVTLSCSPISGHRSVSWYQQTPGQGLQFLFEYFSETQRNKGNFPGRFSGRQFSNSRSEMNVSTLELGDSALYLCASSLWVGDNSPLHFGNGTRLTVT.

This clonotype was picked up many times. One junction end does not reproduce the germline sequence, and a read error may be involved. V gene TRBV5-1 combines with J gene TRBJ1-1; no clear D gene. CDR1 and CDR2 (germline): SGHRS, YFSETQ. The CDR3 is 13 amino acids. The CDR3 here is CASSFDRDTEAFF. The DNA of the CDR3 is TGTGCCAGCAGTTTTGATAGGGACACTGAAGCTTTCTTT. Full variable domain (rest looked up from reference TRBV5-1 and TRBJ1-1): KAGVTQTPRYLIKTRGQQVTLSCSPISGHRSVSWYQQTPGQGLQFLFEYFSETQRNKGNFPGRFSGRQFSNSRSEMNVSTLELGDSALYLCASSFDRDTEAFFGQGTRLTVV.

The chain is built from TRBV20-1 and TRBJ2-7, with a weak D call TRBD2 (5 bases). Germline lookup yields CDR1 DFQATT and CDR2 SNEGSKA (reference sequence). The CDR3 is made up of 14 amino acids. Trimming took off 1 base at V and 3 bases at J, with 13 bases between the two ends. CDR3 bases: TGCAGTGCTAGAGGGGAGAATTATGTCTACGAGCAGTACTTC. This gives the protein CSARGENYVYEQYF.

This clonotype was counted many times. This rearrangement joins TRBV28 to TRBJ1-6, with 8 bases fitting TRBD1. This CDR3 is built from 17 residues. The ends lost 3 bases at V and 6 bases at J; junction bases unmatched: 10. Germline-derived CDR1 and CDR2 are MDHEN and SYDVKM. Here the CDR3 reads CASSFFPTGASNSPLHF. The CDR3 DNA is TGTGCCAGCAGTTTCTTCCCGACAGGGGCAAGTAATTCACCCCTCCACTTT. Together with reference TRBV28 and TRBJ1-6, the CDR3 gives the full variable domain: DVKVTQSSRYLVKRTGEKVFLECVQDMDHENMFWYRQDPGLGLRLIYFSYDVKMKEKGDIPEGYSVSREKKERFSLILESASTNQTSMYLCASSFFPTGASNSPLHFGNGTRLTVT.

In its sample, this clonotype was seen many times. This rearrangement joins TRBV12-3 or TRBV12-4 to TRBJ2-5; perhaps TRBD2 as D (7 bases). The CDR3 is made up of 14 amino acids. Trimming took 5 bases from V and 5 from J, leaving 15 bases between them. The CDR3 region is CASSPRGGDETQYF. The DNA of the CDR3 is TGTGCCAGCAGTCCAAGGGGGGGGGACGAGACCCAGTACTTC.

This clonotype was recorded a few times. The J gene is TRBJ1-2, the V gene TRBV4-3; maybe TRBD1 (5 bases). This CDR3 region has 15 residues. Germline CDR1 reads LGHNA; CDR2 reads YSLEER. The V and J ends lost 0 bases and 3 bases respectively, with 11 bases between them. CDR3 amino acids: CASSQDLLGDYGYTF. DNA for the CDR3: TGCGCCAGCAGCCAAGATCTTTTGGGGGACTATGGCTACACCTTC.

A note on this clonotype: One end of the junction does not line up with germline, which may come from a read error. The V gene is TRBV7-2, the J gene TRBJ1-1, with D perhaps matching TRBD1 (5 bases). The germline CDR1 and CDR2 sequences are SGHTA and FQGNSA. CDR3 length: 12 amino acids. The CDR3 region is CASSLAGTKALF. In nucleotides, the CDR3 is TGTGCCAGCAGCCTTGCTGGGACGAAGGCTCTCTTT.

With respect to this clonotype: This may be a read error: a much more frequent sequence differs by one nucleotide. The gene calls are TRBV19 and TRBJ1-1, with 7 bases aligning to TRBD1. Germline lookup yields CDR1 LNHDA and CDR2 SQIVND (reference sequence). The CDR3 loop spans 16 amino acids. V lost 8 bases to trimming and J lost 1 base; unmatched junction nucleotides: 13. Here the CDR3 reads CASSPDRRPGNTEAFF. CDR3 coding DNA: TGTGCCAGTTCGCCGGACAGGCGCCCTGGGAACACTGAAGCTTTCTTT.

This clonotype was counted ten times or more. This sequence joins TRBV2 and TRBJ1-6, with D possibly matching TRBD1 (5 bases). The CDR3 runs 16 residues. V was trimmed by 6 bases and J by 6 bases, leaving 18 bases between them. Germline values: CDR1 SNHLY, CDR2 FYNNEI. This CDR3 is CASSGWGSTGNSPLHF. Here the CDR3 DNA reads TGTGCCAGCAGCGGTTGGGGCTCGACGGGTAATTCACCCCTCCACTTT.

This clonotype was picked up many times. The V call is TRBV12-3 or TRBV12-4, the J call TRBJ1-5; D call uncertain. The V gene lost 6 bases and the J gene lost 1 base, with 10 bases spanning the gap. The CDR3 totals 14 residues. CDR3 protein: CASSLTRSNQPQHF. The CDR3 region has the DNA TGTGCCAGCAGCTTGACTCGGAGCAATCAGCCCCAGCATTTT.

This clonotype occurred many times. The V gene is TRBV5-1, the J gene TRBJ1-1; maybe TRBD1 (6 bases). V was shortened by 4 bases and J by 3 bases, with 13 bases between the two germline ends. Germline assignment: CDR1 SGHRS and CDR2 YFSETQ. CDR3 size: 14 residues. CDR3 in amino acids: CASSTGQIDTEAFF. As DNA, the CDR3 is TGCGCCAGCAGCACTGGACAGATAGACACTGAAGCTTTCTTT.

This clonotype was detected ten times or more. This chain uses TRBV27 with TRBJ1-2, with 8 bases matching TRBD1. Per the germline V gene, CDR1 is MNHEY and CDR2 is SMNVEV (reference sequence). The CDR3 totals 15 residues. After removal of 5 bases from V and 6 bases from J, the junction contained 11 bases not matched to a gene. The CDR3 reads CASSRGQGNPNGYTF. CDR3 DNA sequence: TGTGCCAGCAGTCGTGGACAGGGAAATCCCAATGGCTACACCTTC.

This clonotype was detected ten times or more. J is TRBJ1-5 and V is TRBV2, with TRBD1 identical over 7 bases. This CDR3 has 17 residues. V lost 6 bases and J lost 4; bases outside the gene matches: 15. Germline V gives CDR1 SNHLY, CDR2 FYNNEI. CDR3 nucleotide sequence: TGTGCCAGCAGCGGTACCCTGGGACAGCCTTTGAATCAGCCCCAGCATTTT. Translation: CASSGTLGQPLNQPQHF.

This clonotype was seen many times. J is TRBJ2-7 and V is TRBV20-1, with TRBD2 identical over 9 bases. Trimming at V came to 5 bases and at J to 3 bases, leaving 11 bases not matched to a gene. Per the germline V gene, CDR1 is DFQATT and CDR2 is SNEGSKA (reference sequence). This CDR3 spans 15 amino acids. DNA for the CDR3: TGCAGTGCTTCCCTAGGAGCGGGAGGCAGCTACGAGCAGTACTTC. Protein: CSASLGAGGSYEQYF.

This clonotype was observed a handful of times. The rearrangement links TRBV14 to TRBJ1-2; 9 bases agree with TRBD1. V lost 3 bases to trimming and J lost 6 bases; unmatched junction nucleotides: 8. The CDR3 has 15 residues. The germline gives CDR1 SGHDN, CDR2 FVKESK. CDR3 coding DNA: TGTGCCAGCAGCCATTACGGGACAGGGCGGGATGGCTACACCTTC. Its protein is CASSHYGTGRDGYTF.

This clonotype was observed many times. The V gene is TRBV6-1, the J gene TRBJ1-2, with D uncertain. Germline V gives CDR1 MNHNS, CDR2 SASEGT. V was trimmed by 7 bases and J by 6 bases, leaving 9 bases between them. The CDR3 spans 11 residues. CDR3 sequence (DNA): TGTGCCAGCACCAGAGGACATGGCTACACCTTC. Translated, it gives CASTRGHGYTF.

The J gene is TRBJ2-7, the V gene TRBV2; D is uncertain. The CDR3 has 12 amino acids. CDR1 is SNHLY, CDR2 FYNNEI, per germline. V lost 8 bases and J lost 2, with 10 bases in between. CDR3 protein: CASFRRTYEQYF. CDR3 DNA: TGTGCCAGCTTCCGACGTACCTACGAGCAGTACTTC.